This passage covers 16 T cell receptor beta chains from one sample sequenced in a study of blood T cell repertoires in COVID-19. Only in-frame clones appear in the TCRdb table, and some are missing; sequencing was by immunoSEQ multiplex PCR. The sample carries about 190,000 clones, around 82% recorded once. The sequenced material came from peripheral blood. These receptors were obtained from a woman aged 80 or over with active or convalescent COVID-19.

The chain has TRBV27 and TRBJ1-2; possible D gene TRBD1, 6 bases. The CDR3 spans 18 residues. V dropped 2 bases and J dropped 0 bases, with 19 bases sitting between them. CDR1 and CDR2 from the germline V gene are MNHEY and SMNVEV (reference sequence). CDR3 protein: CASSLSPTGWLANYGYTF. The CDR3 nucleotides are TGTGCCAGCAGTTTAAGCCCCACAGGGTGGTTAGCTAACTATGGCTACACCTTC.

V is TRBV11-2 and J is TRBJ2-7, with D possibly TRBD2 on 6 matching bases. The germline V gene encodes CDR1 SGHAT and CDR2 FQNNGV. V was trimmed by 3 bases and J by 5 bases, leaving 11 bases between them. The CDR3 spans 13 residues. This CDR3 is CASSFFERDEQYF. The CDR3 coding sequence is TGTGCCAGCAGCTTTTTCGAGCGGGACGAGCAGTACTTC.

This clone was recorded a few times. This chain uses TRBV19 with TRBJ1-2; D unclear. Trimming removed 2 bases from V and 2 bases from J, with 12 bases in between. Looked up from germline, CDR1 is LNHDA and CDR2 is SQIVND (reference sequence). The CDR3 has 15 residues. CDR3 sequence reads: CASSIPRNRNYGYTF. CDR3 DNA sequence: TGTGCCAGTAGTATACCCAGGAACCGCAACTATGGCTACACCTTC.

This chain uses TRBV19 with TRBJ1-6; the match to TRBD1 covers 8 bases. Losses at the gene ends were 10 bases for V and 7 bases for J; bases not matched to a gene: 18. The CDR3 contains 17 residues. Per germline, CDR1 LNHDA and CDR2 SQIVND (reference sequence). In DNA, the CDR3 is TGTGCCACTGAGGGGCCGACGACAGGGGTTCAAAATTCACCCCTCCACTTT. It is translated as CATEGPTTGVQNSPLHF.

The genes are TRBV7-2 and TRBJ1-1; D perhaps matches TRBD1 (6 bases). Germline CDR1 is SGHTA and CDR2 is FQGNSA. The CDR3 spans 16 residues. Trimming took off 3 bases at V and 2 bases at J, with 16 bases between the two ends. The chain's CDR3 is CASSLHPGHYNTEAFF. The CDR3 DNA sequence: TGTGCCAGCAGCTTGCATCCGGGACACTATAACACTGAAGCTTTCTTT. The full variable domain, with the rest looked up from reference TRBV7-2 and TRBJ1-1, is GAGVSQSPSNKVTEKGKDVELRCDPISGHTALYWYRQSLGQGLEFLIYFQGNSAPDKSGLPSDRFSAERTGGSVSTLTIQRTQQEDSAVYLCASSLHPGHYNTEAFFGQGTRLTVV.

V gene TRBV7-3 combines with J gene TRBJ2-1; TRBD2 agrees at 15 bases. The V gene end was trimmed by 0 bases and the J gene end by 3 bases; junction bases not matched to a gene: 15. The germline CDR1 and CDR2 sequences are SGHTA and FQGTGA. CDR3 size: 22 residues. Here the CDR3 DNA reads TGTGCCAGCAGCTTAACGAGCTCCGGGACTAGCGGGAGGTCGGTTAGCTACAATGAGCAGTTCTTC. This sequence encodes CASSLTSSGTSGRSVSYNEQFF.

This chain joins TRBV29-1 and TRBJ2-5, with TRBD1 matching 7 bases. Germline V gene lookup returns CDR1 SQVTM and CDR2 ANQGSEA. V dropped 6 bases and J dropped 4; count of bases not matched to a gene: 8. The CDR3 contains 13 residues. The CDR3 protein is CSVRNRGAETQYF. The CDR3 DNA reads TGCAGCGTCCGTAACAGGGGAGCAGAGACCCAGTACTTC.

This chain uses TRBV5-6 with TRBJ1-1; 11 nucleotides align to TRBD1. The CDR3 sequence is 16 residues long. J gave up 3 bases and V 2 bases, and 6 bases lay outside the gene matches. The V gene's germline CDR1 is SGHDT and CDR2 YYEEEE. The CDR3 loop is CASSLGTGGLDTEAFF. CDR3 sequence (DNA): TGTGCCAGCAGCTTAGGGACAGGGGGATTGGACACTGAAGCTTTCTTT.

The V call is TRBV6-2 or TRBV6-3, the J call TRBJ1-6; 7 bases are a match to TRBD1. Germline CDR1 and CDR2: MNHEY and SVGEGT. The CDR3 runs 17 residues. The trim removed 6 bases at V and 0 bases at J, leaving 8 bases unmatched. Written as DNA, the CDR3 is TGTGCCAGCAGGCCTAGGACAGGCAGCTCCTATAATTCACCCCTCCACTTT. Amino acids: CASRPRTGSSYNSPLHF.

V usage is TRBV5-1 and J usage is TRBJ2-7; D perhaps matches TRBD2 (6 bases). Germline-derived CDR1 and CDR2 are SGHRS and YFSETQ. The V end lost 5 bases, the J end lost 1 base, and 13 bases lay between the germline ends. The CDR3 runs to 14 residues. Written as DNA, the CDR3 is TGCGCCAGCAGAACCGGGACTGGGTCCTACGAGCAGTACTTC. Translation gives CASRTGTGSYEQYF.

The chain links TRBV1 to TRBJ1-4; TRBD1 is the table's D call, not checked against the DNA. TRBV1 corresponds to a pseudogene. The length of the CDR3 is 16 residues. For the CDR3, the DNA is TGCACCAGCAGCCACCTCGCCGGGACAGGGAATGAAAAACTGTTTTTT. Encoded protein: CTSSHLAGTGNEKLFF.

This clone was seen a handful of times. This rearrangement joins TRBV28 to TRBJ2-7; 7 bases line up with TRBD1. V was clipped by 6 bases and J by 0 bases; unmatched bases: 11. This CDR3 region has 16 residues. The germline V gene has CDR1 MDHEN and CDR2 SYDVKM. The CDR3 region is CASSFNPRDSSYEQYF. CDR3 DNA: TGTGCCAGCAGCTTTAACCCCAGGGACAGCTCCTACGAGCAGTACTTC. The full variable domain, its missing parts supplied by reference TRBV28 and TRBJ2-7, is DVKVTQSSRYLVKRTGEKVFLECVQDMDHENMFWYRQDPGLGLRLIYFSYDVKMKEKGDIPEGYSVSREKKERFSLILESASTNQTSMYLCASSFNPRDSSYEQYFGPGTRLTVT.

J is TRBJ2-3 and V is TRBV6-5, with 10 bases fitting TRBD1. The junction had 7 bases not matched to a gene; V was cut back by 8 bases and J by 2 bases. The CDR3 covers 15 residues. CDR1 and CDR2 from the germline V gene are MNHEY and SVGAGI. CDR3 region: CASVPRQGATDTQYF. For the CDR3, the DNA is TGTGCCAGCGTCCCAAGACAGGGGGCCACAGATACGCAGTATTTT.

The chain has TRBV6-2 or TRBV6-3 and TRBJ2-2; D may be TRBD1 (5 bases). The CDR3 is 16 amino acids. V was cut by 2 bases and J by 7 bases, with 17 bases left in between. The germline CDR1 and CDR2 sequences are MNHEY and SVGEGT. The CDR3 loop reads CASSYRVGAQVGELFF. CDR3 coding DNA: TGTGCCAGCAGTTACAGGGTAGGGGCCCAAGTCGGGGAGCTGTTTTTT.

The chain carries TRBV19 and TRBJ2-2; the D gene is possibly TRBD1 (6 bases). The CDR3 is made up of 15 amino acids. V was shortened by 1 base and J by 3 bases, with 9 bases between the two germline ends. Per the germline V gene, CDR1 is LNHDA and CDR2 is SQIVND (reference sequence). In nucleotides, the CDR3 is TGTGCCAGTAGTATAGTGCAGGGGCACACCGGGGAGCTGTTTTTT. Translating gives CASSIVQGHTGELFF. Combining the CDR3 with reference TRBV19 and TRBJ2-2 gives the whole variable domain DGGITQSPKYLFRKEGQNVTLSCEQNLNHDAMYWYRQDPGQGLRLIYYSQIVNDFQKGDIAEGYSVSREKKESFPLTVTSAQKNPTAFYLCASSIVQGHTGELFFGEGSRLTVL.

This chain links TRBV5-6 with TRBJ2-1; 13 nucleotides agree with TRBD2. CDR1 is SGHDT and CDR2 is YYEEEE in the germline V gene. The V segment lost 4 bases and the J segment 6 bases; nucleotides outside the gene matches: 7. This CDR3 is built from 16 residues. The CDR3 spells CASSVKGLAGVNEQFF. CDR3 coding DNA: TGTGCCAGCAGCGTGAAAGGACTAGCGGGAGTCAATGAGCAGTTCTTC.